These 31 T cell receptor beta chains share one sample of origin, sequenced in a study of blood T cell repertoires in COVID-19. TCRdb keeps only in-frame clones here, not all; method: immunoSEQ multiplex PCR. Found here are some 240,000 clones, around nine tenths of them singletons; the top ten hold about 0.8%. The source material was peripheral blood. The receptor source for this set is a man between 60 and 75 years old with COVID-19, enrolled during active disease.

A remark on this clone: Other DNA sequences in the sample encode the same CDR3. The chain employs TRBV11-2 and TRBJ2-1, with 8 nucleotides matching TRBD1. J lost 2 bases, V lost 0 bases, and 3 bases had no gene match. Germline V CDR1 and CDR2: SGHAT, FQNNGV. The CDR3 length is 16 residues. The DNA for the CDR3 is TGTGCCAGCAGCTTAGAGGCAGGGGGCCCCTACAATGAGCAGTTCTTC. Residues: CASSLEAGGPYNEQFF.

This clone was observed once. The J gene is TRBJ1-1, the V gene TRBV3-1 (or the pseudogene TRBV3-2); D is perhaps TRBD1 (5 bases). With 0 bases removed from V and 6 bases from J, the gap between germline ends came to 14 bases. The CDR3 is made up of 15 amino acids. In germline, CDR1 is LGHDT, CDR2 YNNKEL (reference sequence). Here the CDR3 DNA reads TGTGCCAGCAGCCAAGATAAGGGGAAGGTAGCTGAAGCTTTCTTT. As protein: CASSQDKGKVAEAFF.

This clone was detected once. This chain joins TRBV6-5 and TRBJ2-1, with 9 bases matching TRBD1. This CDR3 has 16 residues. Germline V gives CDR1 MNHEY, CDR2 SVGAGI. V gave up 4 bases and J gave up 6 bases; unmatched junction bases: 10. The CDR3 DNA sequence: TGTGCCAGCAGTTCCGAACAGGGGGCGCAAGGCAATGAGCAGTTCTTC. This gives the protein CASSSEQGAQGNEQFF.

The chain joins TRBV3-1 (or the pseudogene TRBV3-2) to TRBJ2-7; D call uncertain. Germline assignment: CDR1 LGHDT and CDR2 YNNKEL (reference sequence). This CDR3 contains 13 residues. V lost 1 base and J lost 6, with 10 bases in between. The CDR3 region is CASSQGTTGEQYF. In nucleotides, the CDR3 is TGTGCCAGCAGCCAAGGTACTACTGGCGAGCAGTACTTC.

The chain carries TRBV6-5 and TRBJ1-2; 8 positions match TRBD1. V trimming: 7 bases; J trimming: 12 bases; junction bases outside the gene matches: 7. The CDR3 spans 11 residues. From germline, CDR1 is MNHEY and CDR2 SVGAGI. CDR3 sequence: CASTRGPLNTF. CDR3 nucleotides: TGTGCCAGCACCAGGGGGCCGCTCAACACCTTC.

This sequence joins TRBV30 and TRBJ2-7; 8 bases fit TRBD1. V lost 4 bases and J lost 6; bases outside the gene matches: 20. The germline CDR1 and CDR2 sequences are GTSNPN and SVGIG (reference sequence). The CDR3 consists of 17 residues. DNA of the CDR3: TGTGCCTGGACCAGCCCACGGACAGGGTTTCGGTCTAGCGAGCAGTACTTC. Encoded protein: CAWTSPRTGFRSSEQYF.

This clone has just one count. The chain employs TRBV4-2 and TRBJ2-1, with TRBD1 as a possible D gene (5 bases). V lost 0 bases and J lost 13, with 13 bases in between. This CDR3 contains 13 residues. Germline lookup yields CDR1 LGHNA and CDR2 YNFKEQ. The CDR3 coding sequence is TGTGCCAGCAGCCAAGATCAGGGCGGATCACAGTTCTTC. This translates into CASSQDQGGSQFF.

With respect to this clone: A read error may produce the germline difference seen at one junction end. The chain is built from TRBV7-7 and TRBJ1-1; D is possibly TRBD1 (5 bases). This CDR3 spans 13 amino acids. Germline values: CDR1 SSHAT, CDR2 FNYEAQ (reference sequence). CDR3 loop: CASSLTGNTEAFF. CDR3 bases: TGTGCTAGCAGCTTAACAGGGAACACTGAAGCTTTCTTT.

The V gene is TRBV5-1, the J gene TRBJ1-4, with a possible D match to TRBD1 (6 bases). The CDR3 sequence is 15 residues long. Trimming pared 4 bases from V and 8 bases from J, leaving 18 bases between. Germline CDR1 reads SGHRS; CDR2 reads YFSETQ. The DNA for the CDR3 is TGCGCCAGCAGCCCAGACGGGACATACGAAGAAAAACTGTTTTTT. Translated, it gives CASSPDGTYEEKLFF.

The CDR3 is CASSMTEGTYEQYF. The DNA of the CDR3 is TGTGCCAGCTCGATGACAGAAGGGACCTACGAGCAGTACTTC. This chain connects TRBV18 to TRBJ2-7, with D possibly TRBD1 on 5 matching bases. V was clipped by 6 bases and J by 2 bases, with 14 bases between them. Germline V gene sequence: CDR1 KGHSH, CDR2 LQKENI. The CDR3 length is 14 residues.

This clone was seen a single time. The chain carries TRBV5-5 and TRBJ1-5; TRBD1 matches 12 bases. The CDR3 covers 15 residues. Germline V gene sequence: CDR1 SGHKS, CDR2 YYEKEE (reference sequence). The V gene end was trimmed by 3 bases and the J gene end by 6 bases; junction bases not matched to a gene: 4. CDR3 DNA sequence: TGTGCCAGCAGCTGGGGGACAGGGGGCGGTCAGCCCCAGCATTTT. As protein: CASSWGTGGGQPQHF. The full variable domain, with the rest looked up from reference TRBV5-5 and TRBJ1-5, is DAGVTQSPTHLIKTRGQQVTLRCSPISGHKSVSWYQQVLGQGPQFIFQYYEKEERGRGNFPDRFSARQFPNYSSELNVNALLLGDSALYLCASSWGTGGGQPQHFGDGTRLSIL.

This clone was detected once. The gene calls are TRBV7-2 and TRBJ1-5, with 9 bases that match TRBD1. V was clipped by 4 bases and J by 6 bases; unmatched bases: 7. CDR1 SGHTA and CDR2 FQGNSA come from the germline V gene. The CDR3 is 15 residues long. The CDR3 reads CASSSRTGAGQPQHF. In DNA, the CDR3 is TGTGCCAGCAGCTCCCGGACAGGGGCTGGTCAGCCCCAGCATTTT.

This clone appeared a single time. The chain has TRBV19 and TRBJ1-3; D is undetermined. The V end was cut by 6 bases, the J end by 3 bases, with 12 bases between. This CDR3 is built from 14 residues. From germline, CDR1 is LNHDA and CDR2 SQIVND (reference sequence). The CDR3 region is CASSPVGVGNTIYF. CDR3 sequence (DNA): TGTGCCAGTAGCCCCGTCGGGGTTGGAAACACCATATATTTT.

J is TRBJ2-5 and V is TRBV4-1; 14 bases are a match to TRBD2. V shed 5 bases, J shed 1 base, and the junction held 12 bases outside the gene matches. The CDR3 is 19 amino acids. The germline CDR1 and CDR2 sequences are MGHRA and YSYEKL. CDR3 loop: CASSGSGRLAGGRQETQYF. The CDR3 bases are TGCGCCAGCAGCGGATCAGGGAGACTAGCGGGAGGGCGCCAAGAGACCCAGTACTTC.

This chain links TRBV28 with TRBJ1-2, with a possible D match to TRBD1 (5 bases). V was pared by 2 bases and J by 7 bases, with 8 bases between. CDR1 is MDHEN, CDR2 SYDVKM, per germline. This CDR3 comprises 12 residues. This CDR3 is CASSLGAAGYTF. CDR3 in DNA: TGTGCCAGCAGTTTAGGGGCCGCTGGCTACACCTTC.

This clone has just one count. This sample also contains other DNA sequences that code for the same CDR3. The CDR3 DNA reads TGTGCCAGCAGTCCTTTAAATCAGCCCCAGCATTTT. Translated, it gives CASSPLNQPQHF. The chain employs TRBV27 and TRBJ1-5, with D unclear. V was clipped by 5 bases and J by 4 bases, with 6 bases between them. The CDR3 extends over 12 amino acids. In germline, CDR1 is MNHEY, CDR2 SMNVEV (reference sequence).

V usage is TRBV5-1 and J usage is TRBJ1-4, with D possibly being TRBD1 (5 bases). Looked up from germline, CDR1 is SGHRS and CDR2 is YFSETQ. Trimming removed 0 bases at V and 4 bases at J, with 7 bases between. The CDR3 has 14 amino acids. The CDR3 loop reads CASSLDRFNEKLFF. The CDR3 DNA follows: TGCGCCAGCAGCTTGGACAGGTTTAATGAAAAACTGTTTTTT.

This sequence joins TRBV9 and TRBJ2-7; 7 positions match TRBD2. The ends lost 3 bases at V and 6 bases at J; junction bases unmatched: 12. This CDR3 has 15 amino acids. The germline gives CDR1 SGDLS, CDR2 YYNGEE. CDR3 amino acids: CASSAQAGTNVEQYF. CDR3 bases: TGTGCCAGCAGCGCCCAAGCCGGGACTAACGTCGAGCAGTACTTC.

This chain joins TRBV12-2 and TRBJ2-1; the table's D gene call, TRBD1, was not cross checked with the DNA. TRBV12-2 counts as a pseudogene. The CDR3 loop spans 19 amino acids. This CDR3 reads CASRLGGGTGWSPHNEQFF. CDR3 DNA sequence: TGTGCAAGTCGCTTAGGAGGAGGGACAGGGTGGTCCCCACACAATGAGCAGTTCTTC.

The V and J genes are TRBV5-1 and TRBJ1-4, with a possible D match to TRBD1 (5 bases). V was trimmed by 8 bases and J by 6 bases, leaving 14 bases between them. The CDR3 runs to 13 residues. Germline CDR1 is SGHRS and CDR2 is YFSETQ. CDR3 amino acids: CASASGGDEKLFF. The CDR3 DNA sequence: TGCGCCAGTGCCTCCGGGGGGGATGAAAAACTGTTTTTT.

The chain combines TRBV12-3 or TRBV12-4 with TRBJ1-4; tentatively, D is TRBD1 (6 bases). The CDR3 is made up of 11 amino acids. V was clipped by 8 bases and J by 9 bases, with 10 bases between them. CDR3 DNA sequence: TGTGCCAGCGGGCAGGGGAAAAAACTGTTTTTT. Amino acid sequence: CASGQGKKLFF.

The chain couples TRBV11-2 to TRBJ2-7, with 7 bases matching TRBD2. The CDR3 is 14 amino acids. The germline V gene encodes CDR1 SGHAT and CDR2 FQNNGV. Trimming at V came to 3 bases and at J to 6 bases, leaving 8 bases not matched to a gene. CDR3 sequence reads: CASSFQRGEGEQYF. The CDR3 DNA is TGTGCCAGCAGCTTTCAGCGGGGCGAGGGCGAGCAGTACTTC.

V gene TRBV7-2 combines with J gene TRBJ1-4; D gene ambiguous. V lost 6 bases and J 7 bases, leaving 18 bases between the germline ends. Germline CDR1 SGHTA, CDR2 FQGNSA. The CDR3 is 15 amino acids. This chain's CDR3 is CASRSTGLPGEKLFF. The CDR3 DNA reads TGTGCCAGCAGATCTACGGGGTTACCTGGTGAAAAACTGTTTTTT.

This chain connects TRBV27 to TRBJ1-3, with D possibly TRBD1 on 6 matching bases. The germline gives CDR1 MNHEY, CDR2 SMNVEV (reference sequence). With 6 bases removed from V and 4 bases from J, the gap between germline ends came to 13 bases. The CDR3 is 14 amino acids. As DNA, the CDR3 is TGTGCCAGCAGAACAGGGACCGCCGGAAACACCATATATTTT. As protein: CASRTGTAGNTIYF.

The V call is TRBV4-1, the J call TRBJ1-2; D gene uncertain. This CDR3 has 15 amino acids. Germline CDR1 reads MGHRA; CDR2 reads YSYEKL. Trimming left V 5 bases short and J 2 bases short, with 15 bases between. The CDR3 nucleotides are TGCGCCAGCAGCTACTCGACGACTGAAAACTATGGCTACACCTTC. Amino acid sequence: CASSYSTTENYGYTF.

The CDR3 DNA reads TGTGCCAGCAGTTACTCGGGCGCGTACGAGCAGTACTTC. Protein product: CASSYSGAYEQYF. The chain links TRBV6-5 to TRBJ2-7; D remains ambiguous. CDR3 length: 13 amino acids. In germline, CDR1 is MNHEY, CDR2 SVGAGI. V lost 0 bases and J lost 4, with 7 bases in between.

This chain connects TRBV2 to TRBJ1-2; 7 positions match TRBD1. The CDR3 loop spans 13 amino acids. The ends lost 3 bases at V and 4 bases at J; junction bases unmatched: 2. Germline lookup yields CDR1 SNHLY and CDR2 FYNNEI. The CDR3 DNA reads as TGTGCCAGCAGTGAGGGGACAGTCTATGGCTACACCTTC. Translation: CASSEGTVYGYTF.

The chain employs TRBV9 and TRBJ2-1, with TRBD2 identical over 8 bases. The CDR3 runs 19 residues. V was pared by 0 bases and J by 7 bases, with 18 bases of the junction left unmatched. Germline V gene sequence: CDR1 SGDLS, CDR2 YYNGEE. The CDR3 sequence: CASSVGGGTSISLSNEQFF. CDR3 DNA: TGTGCCAGCAGCGTAGGGGGAGGGACTAGTATCTCTCTCTCTAATGAGCAGTTCTTC.

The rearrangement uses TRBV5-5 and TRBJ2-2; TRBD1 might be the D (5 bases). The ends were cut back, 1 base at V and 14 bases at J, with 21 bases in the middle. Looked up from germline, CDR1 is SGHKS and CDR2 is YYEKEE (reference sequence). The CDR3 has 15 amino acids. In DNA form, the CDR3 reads TGTGCCAGCAGCTTGCAGGGAACCGAACCAATGGAACTGTTTTTT. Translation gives CASSLQGTEPMELFF.

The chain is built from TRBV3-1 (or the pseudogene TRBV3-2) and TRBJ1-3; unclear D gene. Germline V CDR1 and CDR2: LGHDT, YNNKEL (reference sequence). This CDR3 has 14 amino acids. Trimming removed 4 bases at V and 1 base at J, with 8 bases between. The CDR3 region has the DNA TGTGCCAGCAGCCGCGGCGGTTCTGGAAACACCATATATTTT. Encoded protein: CASSRGGSGNTIYF.

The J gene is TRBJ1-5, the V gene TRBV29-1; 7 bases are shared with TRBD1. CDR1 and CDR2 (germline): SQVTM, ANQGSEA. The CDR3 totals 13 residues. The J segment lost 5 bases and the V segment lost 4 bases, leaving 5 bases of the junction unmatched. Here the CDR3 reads CSVGRGSDQPQHF. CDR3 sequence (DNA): TGCAGCGTTGGCAGGGGGAGCGATCAGCCCCAGCATTTT.